Below are 27 T cell receptor beta chains sequenced from a single sample in a study of T cell repertoires in cytomegalovirus infection. TCRdb analysed the reads with MiXCR anew, one entry per CDR3 protein. Found here are some 700,000 distinct CDR3 sequences, 35% of them singletons; the top ten hold 2.5% to 3.5%. The sample taken for sequencing was PBMCs. All receptors come from a human donor in good health (CMV status not recorded). Some clones in this sample may be carry-over from other donors' samples.

The V and J genes are TRBV20-1 and TRBJ2-6; D gene uncertain. Germline CDR1 reads DFQATT; CDR2 reads SNEGSKA (reference sequence). The CDR3 consists of 17 residues. V was shortened by 6 bases and J by 1 base, with 19 bases between the two germline ends. In DNA, the CDR3 is TGCAGTGCCGCAAAATATATACGCCGTTCTGGGGCCAACGTCCTGACTTTC. This encodes CSAAKYIRRSGANVLTF.

This clonotype has a handful of counts. DNA for the CDR3: TGTGCTAGTGGTTCCGGGACCCTCAGTGGGGATGAGCAGTTCTTC. Its protein is CASGSGTLSGDEQFF. The chain is built from TRBV12-5 and TRBJ2-1; D might be TRBD1 or TRBD2, each matching 5 bases. V dropped 4 bases and J dropped 8 bases, with 18 bases sitting between them. Germline-derived CDR1 and CDR2 are LGHNT and FRNRAP. CDR3 size: 15 residues.

This clonotype came up many times. The rearrangement uses TRBV7-9 and TRBJ2-5, with 13 bases fitting TRBD2. Germline V lookup: CDR1 SEHNR, CDR2 FQNEAQ (reference sequence). This CDR3 region has 15 residues. V was clipped by 4 bases and J by 5 bases; unmatched bases: 4. CDR3 in DNA: TGTGCCAGCAGCTGGACTAGCGGGAGAGGGGAGACCCAGTACTTC. Translating gives CASSWTSGRGETQYF.

In DNA, the CDR3 is TGCGCCAGCAGCCAATGGGGACAGCACGGTTCACCCCTCCACTTT. Translated: CASSQWGQHGSPLHF. The rearrangement uses TRBV4-1 and TRBJ1-6; 7 bases map to TRBD1. The CDR3 runs to 15 residues. The V and J ends lost 2 bases and 9 bases, in that order; junction bases with no gene match: 7. Per germline, CDR1 MGHRA and CDR2 YSYEKL.

For this clonotype: This may stem from a read error, because a much larger clone lies one nucleotide away. The chain couples TRBV7-9 to TRBJ1-2, with a possible D match to TRBD1 (5 bases). The CDR3 runs 14 residues. The V gene lost 1 base and the J gene lost 6 bases, with 12 bases spanning the gap. Germline CDR1 is SEHNR and CDR2 is FQNEAQ (reference sequence). For the CDR3, the DNA is TGTGCCAGCAGCTTAGTCCAGGGAGTAGATGGCTACACCTTC. As protein: CASSLVQGVDGYTF.

This clonotype was detected ten times or more. The chain couples TRBV7-9 to TRBJ2-3; 7 bases agree with TRBD2. V lost 5 bases and J lost 1; bases outside the gene matches: 6. Germline loops: CDR1 SEHNR, CDR2 FQNEAQ (reference sequence). This CDR3 has 15 amino acids. The CDR3 nucleotides read TGTGCCAGCAGCCTTCCTAGCGGCCGCACAGATACGCAGTATTTT. Amino acids: CASSLPSGRTDTQYF.

The V call is TRBV28, the J call TRBJ2-1, with TRBD2 matching over 7 bases. Per germline, CDR1 MDHEN and CDR2 SYDVKM. Unmatched junction bases numbered 5, after V lost 2 bases and J lost 4 bases. This CDR3 has 15 residues. The CDR3 nucleotides are TGTGCCAGCAGTTTAAGACTAGCCGGTTACAATGAGCAGTTCTTC. Encoded protein: CASSLRLAGYNEQFF.

This clonotype was seen only once. The chain couples TRBV24-1 to TRBJ2-1; 11 bases match TRBD2. The CDR3 contains 15 residues. The V segment lost 3 bases and the J segment 5 bases; nucleotides outside the gene matches: 2. Germline V gives CDR1 KGHDR, CDR2 SFDVKD. The CDR3 DNA reads TGTGCCACCAGTGATCAGGGACTAGCGGACAATGAGCAGTTCTTC. Encoded protein: CATSDQGLADNEQFF.

The sample holds a few counts of this clonotype. The V call is TRBV6-6, the J call TRBJ2-7; tentatively, D is TRBD1 (5 bases). V lost 4 bases to trimming and J lost 0 bases, with 13 bases between them. The CDR3 loop spans 15 amino acids. Germline lookup yields CDR1 MNHNY and CDR2 SVGAGI (reference sequence). CDR3 protein: CASSSRRTHSYEQYF. For the CDR3, the DNA is TGTGCCAGCAGTTCACGCCGGACACACTCCTACGAGCAGTACTTC.

The J gene is TRBJ2-5, the V gene TRBV28; 10 nucleotides match TRBD2. The CDR3 extends over 16 amino acids. Germline CDR1 MDHEN, CDR2 SYDVKM. V was clipped by 6 bases and J by 5 bases; unmatched bases: 12. The CDR3 sequence is CASSPPQRGGRETQYF. The CDR3 bases are TGTGCCAGCAGCCCGCCACAGCGGGGGGGCCGTGAGACCCAGTACTTC.

In this sample, this clonotype turned up once. An end of the junction does not agree with germline; a read error may underlie this. This chain connects TRBV7-2 to TRBJ1-2, with D perhaps TRBD1 (5 bases). The CDR3 loop spans 13 amino acids. Germline V gene sequence: CDR1 SGHTA, CDR2 FQGNSA. Written as DNA, the CDR3 is TGTGCCAGCAGAACGACAGTAAACTATTGCTACACCTTC. Protein product: CASRTTVNYCYTF.

This chain joins TRBV4-1 and TRBJ2-5; 8 bases are a match to TRBD1. The germline V gene encodes CDR1 MGHRA and CDR2 YSYEKL. There are 15 residues in the CDR3. Trimming removed 0 bases from V and 4 bases from J; junction bases left unmatched: 4. The CDR3 DNA reads as TGCGCCAGCAGCCAAGAGGGCAGGGGGCCAGAGACCCAGTACTTC. It specifies CASSQEGRGPETQYF.

In its sample, this clonotype was seen a few times. J is TRBJ1-1 and V is TRBV20-1, with unresolved D. The CDR3 has 13 residues. V was cut by 6 bases and J by 6 bases, with 17 bases left in between. The germline CDR1 and CDR2 sequences are DFQATT and SNEGSKA (reference sequence). The CDR3 coding sequence is TGCAGTGCCAGGCTCCCCCGGGCCGCTGAAGCTTTCTTT. The encoded protein is CSARLPRAAEAFF.

V usage is TRBV2 and J usage is TRBJ2-7; D is uncertain. V lost 5 bases and J lost 6, with 5 bases in between. The CDR3 sequence is 10 residues long. From germline, CDR1 is SNHLY and CDR2 FYNNEI. CDR3 nucleotide sequence: TGTGCCAGCAGTTACAGCGAGCAGTACTTC. Its translation is CASSYSEQYF.

V gene TRBV11-2 combines with J gene TRBJ2-7, with D possibly being TRBD1 (5 bases). The CDR3 has 15 residues. Trimming took 5 bases from V and 0 from J, leaving 14 bases between them. Germline V gives CDR1 SGHAT, CDR2 FQNNGV. The CDR3 protein is CASSPDQGFSYEQYF. The CDR3 coding sequence is TGTGCCAGCAGCCCAGATCAGGGATTCTCCTACGAGCAGTACTTC.

The genes are TRBV7-9 and TRBJ2-3; tentative D call: TRBD2 (5 bases). Trimming pared 3 bases from V and 4 bases from J, leaving 17 bases between. The CDR3 covers 16 residues. Germline CDR1 reads SEHNR; CDR2 reads FQNEAQ (reference sequence). Written as DNA, the CDR3 is TGTGCCAGCAGCTTTCCGGGAAGGGCCGAGTCAGATACGCAGTATTTT. This gives the protein CASSFPGRAESDTQYF.

This clonotype was detected only a few times. The genes are TRBV29-1 and TRBJ2-5; 7 bases are shared with TRBD1. This CDR3 is built from 13 residues. From germline, CDR1 is SQVTM and CDR2 ANQGSEA. V lost 6 bases, J lost 5 bases, and 9 bases stayed unmatched. The CDR3: CSVLRDSSETQYF. The CDR3 DNA is TGCAGCGTCCTCCGGGACAGTAGTGAGACCCAGTACTTC.

Concerning this clonotype itself: A much larger clone lies a single base off, so this may be a read error. This CDR3 reads CASSFKTGVVETQCF. The CDR3 DNA follows: TGTGCCAGCAGCTTTAAGACAGGGGTGGTTGAGACCCAGTGCTTC. This chain connects TRBV7-2 to TRBJ2-5; 8 nucleotides match TRBD1. This CDR3 spans 15 amino acids. Germline V gene lookup returns CDR1 SGHTA and CDR2 FQGNSA.

This clonotype was observed a single time. At one boundary the junction diverges from the germline segment, which might be a read error. J is TRBJ2-1 and V is TRBV27; 14 bases agree with TRBD2. Per the germline V gene, CDR1 is MNHEY and CDR2 is SMNVEV (reference sequence). This CDR3 comprises 17 residues. The CDR3: CSSSRTSGGYVHNEQFF. CDR3 nucleotide sequence: TGTTCCAGCAGCCGGACTAGCGGGGGGTACGTTCACAATGAGCAGTTCTTC.

The CDR3 reads CASSYGWAVNTEAFF. Here the CDR3 DNA reads TGTGCCAGCAGCTACGGGTGGGCAGTGAACACTGAAGCTTTCTTT. The chain couples TRBV6-8 to TRBJ1-1; D uncertain. With 6 bases removed from V and 0 bases from J, the gap between germline ends came to 14 bases. Germline V gives CDR1 MNHGY, CDR2 SAAAGT. This CDR3 spans 15 amino acids.

This clonotype appeared many times. V is TRBV7-8 and J is TRBJ2-1, with 7 bases identical to TRBD2. Germline V gene lookup returns CDR1 SGHVS and CDR2 FQNEAQ. V shed 2 bases, J shed 5 bases, and the junction held 9 bases outside the gene matches. The CDR3 extends over 16 amino acids. The CDR3 loop is CASSLSPSGTNNEQFF. The CDR3 DNA is TGTGCCAGCAGCTTATCGCCTAGCGGAACAAACAATGAGCAGTTCTTC.

V usage is TRBV7-9 and J usage is TRBJ2-5, with TRBD2 matching over 7 bases. J gave up 2 bases and V 6 bases, and 6 bases lay outside the gene matches. Germline CDR1 is SEHNR and CDR2 is FQNEAQ (reference sequence). The CDR3 totals 14 residues. Here the CDR3 DNA reads TGTGCCAGCAGTCCCCCTAGCGGACAAGAGACCCAGTACTTC. This gives the protein CASSPPSGQETQYF.

This rearrangement joins TRBV19 to TRBJ1-2; a possible D gene is TRBD1 (5 bases). The V gene lost 6 bases and the J gene lost 2 bases, with 10 bases spanning the gap. The V gene's germline CDR1 is LNHDA and CDR2 SQIVND (reference sequence). There are 13 residues in the CDR3. The CDR3 spells CASRTRDNYGYTF. DNA of the CDR3: TGTGCCAGTAGGACCCGGGACAACTATGGCTACACCTTC.

CDR3 protein: CASWQGAFGYTF. DNA of the CDR3: TGTGCCAGTTGGCAGGGGGCGTTCGGCTACACCTTC. This chain connects TRBV19 to TRBJ1-2; TRBD1 matches 8 bases. CDR3 length equals 12 residues. Per germline, CDR1 LNHDA and CDR2 SQIVND (reference sequence). The V and J ends lost 8 bases and 8 bases, in that order; junction bases with no gene match: 7.

This chain uses TRBV12-3 or TRBV12-4 with TRBJ1-1; a weak D match, TRBD1 (5 bases). V was clipped by 7 bases and J by 7 bases, with 16 bases between them. This CDR3 spans 13 amino acids. The CDR3 reads CASTLGLGGEAFF. The CDR3 nucleotides read TGTGCCAGCACCCTCGGGCTTGGGGGTGAAGCTTTCTTT.

The chain carries TRBV7-6 and TRBJ1-2; TRBD1 is a possible D gene (5 bases). Per germline, CDR1 SGHVS and CDR2 FNYEAQ. The CDR3 consists of 15 residues. Trimming shortened V by 5 bases and J by 4 bases, and 17 bases separated the two germline ends. CDR3 bases: TGTGCCAGCAGCCTTTCACGGGGCCCGGGCTATGGCTACACCTTC. Translation: CASSLSRGPGYGYTF.

Ten or more counts support this clonotype. This CDR3 is CASSWTGSGANVLTF. In DNA, the CDR3 is TGTGCCAGCAGCTGGACAGGGTCTGGGGCCAACGTCCTGACTTTC. The chain joins TRBV7-3 to TRBJ2-6; 8 nucleotides align to TRBD1. V shed 4 bases and J 1 base; nucleotides not matched to a gene: 0. This CDR3 contains 15 residues. Germline V CDR1 and CDR2: SGHTA, FQGTGA.